This TCR beta chain came from a study of T cells in narcolepsy. The study, taken as a whole, reports: Autoreactive clonotypes reportedly recurred in blood of same and different patients, not controls. HCRT-specific and TRIB2-specific autoreactive clonotypes appeared among same-patient CSF and blood CD4+ clonotypes.

Germline V gives CDR1 SGHVS, CDR2 FQNEAQ. V dropped 5 bases and J dropped 4; count of bases not matched to a gene: 3. The CDR3 totals 14 residues. Only in-frame clones appear in the TCRdb table, and some are missing; sequencing was by immunoSEQ multiplex PCR. The sample shows 25,000 to 35,000 clones, 90% of them seen only once. About this clone itself: As yet, its antigen is unknown.

V gene TRBV7-8 combines with J gene TRBJ1-2; 11 bases agree with TRBD1. The receptor was isolated from a human donor with narcolepsy. Sequencing was carried out using CD45RA- memory CD4+ T cells from PBMCs. CDR3 sequence: CASSGTGGLYGYTF. The CDR3 DNA is TGTGCCAGCAGCGGGACAGGGGGACTCTATGGCTACACCTTC.